The 3 T cell receptor beta chains below come from one sample, sequenced in a study of blood T cell repertoires in COVID-19. The assay was immunoSEQ multiplex PCR, and TCRdb's table has in-frame clones only and misses some. The data contain more than 100,000 clones, around 90% of them singletons. What was sequenced was peripheral blood. The origin of the receptors is a woman aged 50 to 60 with active or convalescent COVID-19.

The chain employs TRBV4-1 and TRBJ2-2; 8 positions agree with TRBD1. The J segment lost 4 bases and the V segment lost 4 bases, leaving 8 bases of the junction unmatched. Germline V CDR1 and CDR2: MGHRA, YSYEKL. There are 16 residues in the CDR3. The CDR3 DNA follows: TGCGCCAGCAGCCGCGGTAGACAGGGGTCCACCGGGGAGCTGTTTTTT. Amino acid sequence: CASSRGRQGSTGELFF.

The rearrangement uses TRBV7-2 and TRBJ2-3; 13 bases are a match to TRBD2. Germline-derived CDR1 and CDR2 are SGHTA and FQGNSA. The V gene end was trimmed by 6 bases and the J gene end by 6 bases; junction bases not matched to a gene: 15. The CDR3 sequence is 18 residues long. The CDR3 region is CASRTGTSGNYGFDTQYF. CDR3 nucleotide sequence: TGTGCCAGCAGGACCGGGACTAGCGGGAATTACGGGTTTGATACGCAGTATTTT.

The V gene is TRBV4-3, the J gene TRBJ2-7; D not certain. CDR1 and CDR2 (germline): LGHNA, YSLEER. The CDR3 contains 18 residues. The V end was cut by 3 bases, the J end by 0 bases, with 21 bases between. CDR3 protein: CASSHRFHLLPTSYEQYF. The CDR3 nucleotides are TGCGCCAGCAGCCACCGATTTCATTTACTCCCTACCTCCTACGAGCAGTACTTC.